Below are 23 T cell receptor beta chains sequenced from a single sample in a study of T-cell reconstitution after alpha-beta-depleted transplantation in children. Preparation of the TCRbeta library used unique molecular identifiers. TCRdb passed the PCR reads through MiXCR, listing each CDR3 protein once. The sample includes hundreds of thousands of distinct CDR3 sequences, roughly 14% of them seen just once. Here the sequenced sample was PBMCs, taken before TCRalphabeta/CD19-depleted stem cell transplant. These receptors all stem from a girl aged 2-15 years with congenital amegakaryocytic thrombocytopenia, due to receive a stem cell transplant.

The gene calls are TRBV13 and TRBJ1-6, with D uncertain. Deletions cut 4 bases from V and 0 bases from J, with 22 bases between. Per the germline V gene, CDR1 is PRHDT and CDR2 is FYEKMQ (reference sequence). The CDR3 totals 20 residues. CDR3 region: CASSSESILGGTSYNSPLHF. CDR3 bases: TGTGCCAGCAGCTCCGAAAGCATACTGGGAGGAACCTCCTATAATTCACCCCTCCACTTT.

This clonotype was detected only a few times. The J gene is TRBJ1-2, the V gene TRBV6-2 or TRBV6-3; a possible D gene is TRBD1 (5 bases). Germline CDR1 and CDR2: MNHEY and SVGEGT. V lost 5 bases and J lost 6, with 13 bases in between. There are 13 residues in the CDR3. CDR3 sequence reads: CASSDTGTDGYTF. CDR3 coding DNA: TGTGCCAGCAGTGACACCGGGACGGATGGCTACACCTTC.

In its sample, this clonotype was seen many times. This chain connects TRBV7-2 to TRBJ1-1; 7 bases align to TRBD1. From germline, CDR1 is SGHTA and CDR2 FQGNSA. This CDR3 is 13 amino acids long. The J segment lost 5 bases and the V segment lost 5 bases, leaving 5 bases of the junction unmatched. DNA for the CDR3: TGTGCCAGCAGCATCACAGGGGCGACTGAAGCTTTCTTT. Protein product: CASSITGATEAFF.

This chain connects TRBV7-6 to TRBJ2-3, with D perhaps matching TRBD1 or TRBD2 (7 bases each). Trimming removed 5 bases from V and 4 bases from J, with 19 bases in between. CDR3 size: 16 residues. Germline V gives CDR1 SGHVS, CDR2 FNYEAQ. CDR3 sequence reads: CASSEGGGSFADTQYF. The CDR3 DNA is TGTGCCAGCAGCGAAGGGGGCGGGAGCTTCGCAGATACGCAGTATTTT. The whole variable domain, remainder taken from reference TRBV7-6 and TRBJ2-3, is GAGVSQSPRYKVTKRGQDVALRCDPISGHVSLYWYRQALGQGPEFLTYFNYEAQQDKSGLPNDRFSAERPEGSISTLTIQRTEQRDSAMYRCASSEGGGSFADTQYFGPGTRLTVL.

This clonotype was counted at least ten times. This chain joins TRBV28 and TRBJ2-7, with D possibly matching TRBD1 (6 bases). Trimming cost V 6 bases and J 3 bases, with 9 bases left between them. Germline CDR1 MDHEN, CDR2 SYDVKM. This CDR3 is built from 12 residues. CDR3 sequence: CASRPTGYEQYF. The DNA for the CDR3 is TGTGCCAGCAGGCCGACAGGCTACGAGCAGTACTTC.

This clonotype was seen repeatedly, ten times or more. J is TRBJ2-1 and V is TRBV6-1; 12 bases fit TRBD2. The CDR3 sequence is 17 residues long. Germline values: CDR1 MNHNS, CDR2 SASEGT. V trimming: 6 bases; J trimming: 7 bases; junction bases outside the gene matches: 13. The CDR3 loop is CASRLLTTSGRRNEQFF. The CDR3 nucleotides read TGTGCCAGCAGACTACTGACTACTAGCGGGAGGAGGAATGAGCAGTTCTTC.

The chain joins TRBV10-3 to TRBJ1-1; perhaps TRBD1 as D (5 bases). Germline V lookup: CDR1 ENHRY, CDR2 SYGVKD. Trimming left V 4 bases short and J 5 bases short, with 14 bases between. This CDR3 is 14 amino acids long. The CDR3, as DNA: TGTGCCATCAGTGGGGAGTGGGGGGGAACTGAAGCTTTCTTT. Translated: CAISGEWGGTEAFF.

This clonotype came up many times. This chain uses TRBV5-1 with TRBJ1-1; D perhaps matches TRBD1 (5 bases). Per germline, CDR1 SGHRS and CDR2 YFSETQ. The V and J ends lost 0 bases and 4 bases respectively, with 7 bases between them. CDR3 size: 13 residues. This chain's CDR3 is CASSLGGGTEAFF. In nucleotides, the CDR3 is TGCGCCAGCAGCTTGGGGGGGGGCACTGAAGCTTTCTTT.

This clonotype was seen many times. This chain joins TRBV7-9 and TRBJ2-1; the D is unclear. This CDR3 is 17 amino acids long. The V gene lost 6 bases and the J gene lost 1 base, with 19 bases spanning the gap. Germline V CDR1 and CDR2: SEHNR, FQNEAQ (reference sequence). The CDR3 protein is CASSSFRAELSYNEQFF. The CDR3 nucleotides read TGTGCCAGCAGTTCATTTCGGGCTGAACTTTCCTACAATGAGCAGTTCTTC.

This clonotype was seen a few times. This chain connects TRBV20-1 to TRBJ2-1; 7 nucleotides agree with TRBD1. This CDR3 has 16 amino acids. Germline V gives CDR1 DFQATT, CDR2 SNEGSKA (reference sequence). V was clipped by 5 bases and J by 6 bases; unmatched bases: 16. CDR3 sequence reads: CSAQKGATARPNEQFF. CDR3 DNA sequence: TGCAGTGCTCAAAAGGGGGCTACCGCAAGACCCAATGAGCAGTTCTTC.

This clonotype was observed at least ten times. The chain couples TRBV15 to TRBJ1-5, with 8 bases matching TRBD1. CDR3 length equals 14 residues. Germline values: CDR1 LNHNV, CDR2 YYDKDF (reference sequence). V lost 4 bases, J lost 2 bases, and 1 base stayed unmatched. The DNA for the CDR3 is TGTGCCACCAGCACGACAGGGGGCAATCAGCCCCAGCATTTT. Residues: CATSTTGGNQPQHF.

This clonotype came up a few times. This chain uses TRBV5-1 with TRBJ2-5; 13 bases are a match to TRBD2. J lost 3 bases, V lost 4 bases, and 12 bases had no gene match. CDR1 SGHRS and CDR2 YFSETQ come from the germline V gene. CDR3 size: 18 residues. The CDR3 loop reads CASSPGLAGVEPKETQYF. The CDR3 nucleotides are TGCGCCAGCAGCCCAGGACTAGCGGGAGTGGAACCCAAAGAGACCCAGTACTTC.

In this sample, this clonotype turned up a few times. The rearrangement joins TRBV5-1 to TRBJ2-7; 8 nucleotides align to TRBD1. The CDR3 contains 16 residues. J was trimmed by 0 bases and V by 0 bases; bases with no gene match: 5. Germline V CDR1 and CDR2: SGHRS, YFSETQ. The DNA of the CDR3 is TGCGCCAGCAGCTTGGGGACAGGGCCGAGCTCCTACGAGCAGTACTTC. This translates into CASSLGTGPSSYEQYF.

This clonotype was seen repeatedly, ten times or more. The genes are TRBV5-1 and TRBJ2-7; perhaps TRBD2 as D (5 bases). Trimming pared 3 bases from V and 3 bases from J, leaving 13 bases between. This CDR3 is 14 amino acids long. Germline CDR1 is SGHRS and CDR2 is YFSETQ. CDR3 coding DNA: TGCGCCAGCAGCTCCCCGACTACCAACTACGAGCAGTACTTC. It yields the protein CASSSPTTNYEQYF.

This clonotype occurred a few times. CDR3 amino acids: CATSRDLTSSYEQYF. In DNA, the CDR3 is TGTGCCACCAGCAGAGATCTGACTAGCAGCTACGAGCAGTACTTC. The V call is TRBV15, the J call TRBJ2-7; the match to TRBD2 covers 7 bases. Germline CDR1 and CDR2: LNHNV and YYDKDF (reference sequence). The V segment lost 0 bases and the J segment 3 bases; nucleotides outside the gene matches: 5. The CDR3 sequence is 15 residues long. The variable domain in full, with the rest retrieved from reference TRBV15 and TRBJ2-7, is DAMVIQNPRYQVTQFGKPVTLSCSQTLNHNVMYWYQQKSSQAPKLLFHYYDKDFNNEADTPDNFQSRRPNTSFCFLDIRSPGLGDTAMYLCATSRDLTSSYEQYFGPGTRLTVT.

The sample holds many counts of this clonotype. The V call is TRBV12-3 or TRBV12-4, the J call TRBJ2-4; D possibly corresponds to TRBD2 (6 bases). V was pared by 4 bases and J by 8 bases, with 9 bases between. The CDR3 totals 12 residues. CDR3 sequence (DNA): TGTGCCAGCAGTTCCGGGAGAGACATTCAGTACTTC. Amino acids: CASSSGRDIQYF.

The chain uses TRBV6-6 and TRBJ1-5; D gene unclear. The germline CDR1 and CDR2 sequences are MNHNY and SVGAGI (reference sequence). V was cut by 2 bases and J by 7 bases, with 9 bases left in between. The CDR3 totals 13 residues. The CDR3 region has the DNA TGTGCCAGCAGTTACGGGAGGGAACAGCCCCAGCATTTT. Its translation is CASSYGREQPQHF.

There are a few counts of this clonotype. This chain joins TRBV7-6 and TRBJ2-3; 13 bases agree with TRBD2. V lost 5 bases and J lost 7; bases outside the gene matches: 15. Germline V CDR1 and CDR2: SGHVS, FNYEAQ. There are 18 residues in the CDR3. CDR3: CASSAGLAGAGGLYTQYF. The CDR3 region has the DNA TGTGCCAGCAGCGCCGGACTAGCGGGAGCTGGTGGCTTGTATACGCAGTATTTT.

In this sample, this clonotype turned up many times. The CDR3 bases are TGTGCCAGCAGCTTTCGACAGGGGGCGTCCTACGAGCAGTACTTC. The encoded protein is CASSFRQGASYEQYF. The chain couples TRBV7-2 to TRBJ2-7, with 10 nucleotides matching TRBD1. Germline V lookup: CDR1 SGHTA, CDR2 FQGNSA. J lost 1 base, V lost 3 bases, and 3 bases had no gene match. This CDR3 comprises 15 residues.

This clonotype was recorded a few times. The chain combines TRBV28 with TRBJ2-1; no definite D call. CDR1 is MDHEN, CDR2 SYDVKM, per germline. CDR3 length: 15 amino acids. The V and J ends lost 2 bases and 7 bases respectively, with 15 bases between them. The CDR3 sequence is CASSLLVGPLNEQFF. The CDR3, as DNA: TGTGCCAGCAGTTTACTAGTGGGTCCGCTAAATGAGCAGTTCTTC.

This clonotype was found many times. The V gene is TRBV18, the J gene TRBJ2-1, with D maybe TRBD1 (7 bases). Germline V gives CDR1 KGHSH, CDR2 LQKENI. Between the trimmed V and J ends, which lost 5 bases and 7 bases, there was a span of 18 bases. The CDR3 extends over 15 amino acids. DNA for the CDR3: TGTGCCAGCTCATCAGGACAGGAGGGTTGGAATGAGCAGTTCTTC. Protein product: CASSSGQEGWNEQFF. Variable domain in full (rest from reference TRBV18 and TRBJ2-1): NAGVMQNPRHLVRRRGQEARLRCSPMKGHSHVYWYRQLPEEGLKFMVYLQKENIIDESGMPKERFSAEFPKEGPSILRIQQVVRGDSAAYFCASSSGQEGWNEQFFGPGTRLTVL.

The CDR3 sequence: CASSLAHRNQPQHF. The CDR3 DNA reads as TGTGCCAGCAGTTTAGCGCACAGGAATCAGCCCCAGCATTTT. The V and J genes are TRBV12-3 or TRBV12-4 and TRBJ1-5; D might be TRBD1 (5 bases). CDR3 length: 14 residues. Trimming cost V 0 bases and J 4 bases, with 7 bases left between them.

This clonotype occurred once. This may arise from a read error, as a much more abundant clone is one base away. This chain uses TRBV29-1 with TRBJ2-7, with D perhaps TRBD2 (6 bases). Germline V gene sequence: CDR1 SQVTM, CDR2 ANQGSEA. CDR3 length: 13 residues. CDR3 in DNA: TGCAGCGGCACTCTAGCGAACTCCTACGAGCGGTACTTC. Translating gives CSGTLANSYERYF.